This TCR beta chain emerged from a study of T cell changes during pregnancy in multiple sclerosis. Generated by immunoSEQ multiplex PCR, the TCRdb table keeps only in-frame clones and is missing some. The data contain some 71,000 clones, about 90% of them singletons. This TCR was sampled from a female donor with multiple sclerosis, enrolled in a pregnancy study. The sequencing used peripheral blood, collected after pregnancy.

CDR3 sequence (DNA): TGTGCCAGCAGTTTACCGCGCCAGGTAGATAGAGAAAAACTGTTTTTT. Its protein product is CASSLPRQVDREKLFF. The V gene is TRBV28, the J gene TRBJ1-4; D not resolved. The germline CDR1 and CDR2 sequences are MDHEN and SYDVKM. Trimming shortened V by 2 bases and J by 8 bases, and 18 bases separated the two germline ends. This CDR3 region has 16 residues.